This entry is about one T cell receptor (beta chain). The target antigen is unknown. The CDR3 covers 14 residues. Trimming removed 1 base at V and 1 base at J, with 8 bases between. Germline values: CDR1 DFQATT, CDR2 SNEGSKA (reference sequence). One entry per CDR3 protein, called by TCRdb with MiXCR from the RT-PCR reads. The profile shows 450,000 to 550,000 distinct CDR3 sequences, about 25% of them singletons. This specimen comes from a study of response to subunit inactivated influenza vaccine. Overall study results and limits: The authors suggested that every seasonal influenza vaccination recruits few new T cells.

This TCR derives from a man aged 50 to 59 who received an inactivated influenza vaccine. The source material was CD4+ T cells sorted from PBMCs, sampled 4 to 6 days after vaccination. This chain uses TRBV20-1 with TRBJ2-1; no firm D call. The CDR3 here is CSARASVSYNEQFF. The CDR3 DNA reads TGCAGTGCTAGAGCTTCAGTATCCTACAATGAGCAGTTCTTC.